This T cell receptor beta chain was sequenced in a study of CD8+CD57+ T cells in acquired aplastic anemia. The use of genomic DNA as template underpinned the TCR beta VDJ and CDR3 profiling. TCRdb passed the reads through MiXCR, listing each CDR3 protein once. The data show more than 250,000 distinct CDR3 sequences, roughly 80% seen once. On this clonotype itself: The junction does not match germline at one end; this may be a read error.

The germline CDR1 and CDR2 sequences are SGDLS and YYNGEE. The CDR3 is made up of 16 amino acids. All patients picked for sequencing had shown, by flow cytometry, an expansion of CD8+CD57+ cells. Source material: sorted CD4+, CD8+, or CD8+CD57+ T cells (not recorded which) from PBMCs. This clonotype was obtained from a human donor with aplastic anemia. The V and J genes are TRBV9 and TRBJ2-6; no definite D call. The DNA for the CDR3 is TGTGCCAGCGGCGGAGCAGCTCATGGCGCGGCCAACCTCCTGACTTTC. Amino acid sequence: CASGGAAHGAANLLTF.